The entry below gives a single T cell receptor beta chain sequence along with its context. No antigen is known for it. This sample stems from a study of identifying expanded T cells in peripheral blood. Study findings and constraints: Approximately two-week clone count variance significantly increased as total template count grew.

TCRdb's copy holds only in-frame clones and misses some; the assay was immunoSEQ multiplex PCR. The table includes tens of thousands of clones, about 87% detected once. Collection occurred without any documented infections or immune events in donors. The V gene lost 4 bases and the J gene lost 0 bases, with 13 bases spanning the gap. The germline CDR1 and CDR2 sequences are MNHNS and SASEGT. The CDR3 has 16 amino acids. The source of this sequence is a person aged 18-70 years in good health. Source material: blood. The chain carries TRBV6-1 and TRBJ2-1; tentatively, D is TRBD2 (7 bases). The CDR3 DNA is TGTGCCAGCAGTGGGAATAGGGGGGGCTCCTACAATGAGCAGTTCTTC. Residues: CASSGNRGGSYNEQFF.